One sample yielded the 23 T cell receptor beta chains listed below, sequenced in a study of T-cell memory formation after mild COVID-19. TCRdb re-analysed the 5' RACE reads in MiXCR, keeping a single row per CDR3 protein. Of more than 350,000 distinct CDR3 sequences in the sample, about 17% are singletons; the top ten hold around a fifth. The sample was PBMCs or a T cell subset sorted from them (not recorded which). Receptor source: a man between 18 and 35 years old who had mild COVID-19 (a few samples of this study predate the infection). Cell type and time point are not known.

This sequence joins TRBV7-6 and TRBJ2-7, with a weak D call TRBD2 (6 bases). The V end was cut by 1 base, the J end by 3 bases, with 16 bases between. CDR1 is SGHVS, CDR2 FNYEAQ, per germline. This CDR3 comprises 16 residues. CDR3 sequence reads: CASSLDPGTSVYEQYV. In nucleotides, the CDR3 is TGTGCCAGCAGCTTAGATCCCGGGACTTCAGTCTACGAGCAGTACGTC.

This clonotype occurred a few times. This chain uses TRBV29-1 with TRBJ1-3; a possible D gene is TRBD1 (5 bases). The CDR3 spans 14 residues. From germline, CDR1 is SQVTM and CDR2 ANQGSEA. With 6 bases removed from V and 0 bases from J, the gap between germline ends came to 12 bases. The chain's CDR3 is CSVTGGASGNTIYF. The DNA of the CDR3 is TGCAGCGTGACCGGAGGGGCCTCTGGAAACACCATATATTTT.

A few counts support this clonotype. The CDR3 loop reads CASSELRGSSYNEQFF. The DNA for the CDR3 is TGTGCCAGCAGTGAATTGAGGGGGAGCTCCTACAATGAGCAGTTCTTC. The chain uses TRBV25-1 and TRBJ2-1; weak D call: TRBD1 (6 bases). Germline V gene data show CDR1 as MGHDK and CDR2 as SYGVNS. This CDR3 comprises 16 residues. Trimming took 1 base from V and 0 from J, leaving 10 bases between them.

The V and J genes are TRBV7-2 and TRBJ2-3, with D possibly being TRBD2 (5 bases). The V gene's germline CDR1 is SGHTA and CDR2 FQGNSA. Trimming removed 0 bases from V and 2 bases from J, with 9 bases in between. The CDR3 totals 15 residues. CDR3 amino acids: CASSLASVYTDTQYF. As DNA, the CDR3 is TGTGCCAGCAGCTTAGCTAGCGTGTACACAGATACGCAGTATTTT.

The V call is TRBV10-3, the J call TRBJ1-5, with a tentative D call TRBD1 (5 bases). V was clipped by 3 bases and J by 2 bases, with 14 bases between them. Germline assignment: CDR1 ENHRY and CDR2 SYGVKD. This CDR3 has 16 residues. In DNA, the CDR3 is TGTGCCATCAGTGATCTCAGGGTCGGGCGCAATCAGCCCCAGCATTTT. This gives the protein CAISDLRVGRNQPQHF.

The chain's CDR3 is CATSRDFSNEQFF. The CDR3 coding sequence is TGTGCCACCAGCAGAGATTTTTCGAATGAGCAGTTCTTC. J is TRBJ2-1 and V is TRBV15; D not resolved. Germline CDR1 is LNHNV and CDR2 is YYDKDF (reference sequence). This CDR3 is 13 amino acids long. V dropped 0 bases and J dropped 7 bases, with 7 bases sitting between them.

The chain carries TRBV5-5 and TRBJ1-1, with 8 bases lining up with TRBD1. V was pared by 4 bases and J by 1 base, with 6 bases of the junction left unmatched. This CDR3 has 15 residues. Germline CDR1 and CDR2: SGHKS and YYEKEE (reference sequence). The CDR3 DNA is TGTGCCAGCAGCCCCTGGACAGGGCGGAACACTGAAGCTTTCTTT. It codes for CASSPWTGRNTEAFF.

This chain links TRBV25-1 with TRBJ2-1, with 10 bases lining up with TRBD2. CDR1 and CDR2 from the germline V gene are MGHDK and SYGVNS. The CDR3 loop spans 19 amino acids. V lost 3 bases and J lost 6; bases outside the gene matches: 17. The CDR3: CASSDPSGGSFKGRNEQFF. The CDR3 DNA follows: TGTGCCAGCAGTGACCCTAGCGGGGGTTCTTTTAAGGGGCGCAATGAGCAGTTCTTC.

This chain joins TRBV6-5 and TRBJ2-7; unclear D gene. The CDR3 loop spans 13 amino acids. The V end lost 0 bases, the J end lost 6 bases, and 9 bases lay between the germline ends. CDR1 and CDR2 from the germline V gene are MNHEY and SVGAGI. The CDR3 region is CASSYSAGFEQYV. CDR3 sequence (DNA): TGTGCCAGCAGTTACTCCGCCGGGTTCGAGCAGTACGTC.

A few counts support this clonotype. This rearrangement joins TRBV7-2 to TRBJ2-6; TRBD2 matches at 8 bases. Per germline, CDR1 SGHTA and CDR2 FQGNSA. J was trimmed by 0 bases and V by 0 bases; bases with no gene match: 1. This CDR3 has 17 residues. CDR3 loop: CASSLAAGVSGANVLTF. The CDR3 nucleotides read TGTGCCAGCAGCTTAGCAGCGGGAGTCTCTGGGGCCAACGTCCTGACTTTC.

V is TRBV3-1 and J is TRBJ2-5; 11 bases match TRBD2. Trimming took 4 bases from V and 3 from J; bases not matched to a gene: 10. Germline V gene sequence: CDR1 LGHDT, CDR2 YNNKEL (reference sequence). The CDR3 runs 17 residues. The CDR3 region has the DNA TGTGCCAGCAGCCGAGTCCTAGCGGGGGGCCGCGAAGAGACCCAGTACTTC. Protein product: CASSRVLAGGREETQYF.

This rearrangement joins TRBV6-6 to TRBJ2-7, with TRBD2 matching over 12 bases. J gave up 7 bases and V 7 bases, and 5 bases lay outside the gene matches. This CDR3 has 13 residues. Per the germline V gene, CDR1 is MNHNY and CDR2 is SVGAGI (reference sequence). Here the CDR3 reads CASKRLAGAEQYF. CDR3 bases: TGTGCCAGCAAAAGACTAGCGGGGGCTGAGCAGTACTTC.

This clonotype was seen only a few times. The chain is built from TRBV7-9 and TRBJ1-4, with 9 positions matching TRBD1. CDR3 size: 14 residues. In germline, CDR1 is SEHNR, CDR2 FQNEAQ (reference sequence). Germline trimming cut 4 bases from V and 6 bases from J; bases unmatched to any gene: 3. The CDR3 nucleotides read TGTGCCAGCAGCTCGGGACAGGGTCATGAAAAACTGTTTTTT. It translates to CASSSGQGHEKLFF.

The sample holds a few counts of this clonotype. The chain recombines TRBV25-1 with TRBJ2-3, with D perhaps matching TRBD1 or TRBD2 (5 bases each). The V end lost 0 bases, the J end lost 6 bases, and 10 bases lay between the germline ends. CDR3 length: 14 amino acids. Germline V gives CDR1 MGHDK, CDR2 SYGVNS. The CDR3 sequence is CASSEYTGPDTQYF. The CDR3 coding sequence is TGTGCCAGCAGTGAATATACGGGGCCGGATACGCAGTATTTT.

V and J are TRBV19 and TRBJ1-5, with D tentatively TRBD1 (5 bases). CDR1 and CDR2 (germline): LNHDA, SQIVND (reference sequence). The CDR3 is 15 amino acids. Between the trimmed V and J ends, which lost 3 bases and 1 base, there was a span of 10 bases. CDR3 sequence reads: CASSMGPRSNQPQHF. CDR3 bases: TGTGCCAGTAGTATGGGACCAAGAAGCAATCAGCCCCAGCATTTT. Combining the CDR3 with reference TRBV19 and TRBJ1-5 gives the whole variable domain DGGITQSPKYLFRKEGQNVTLSCEQNLNHDAMYWYRQDPGQGLRLIYYSQIVNDFQKGDIAEGYSVSREKKESFPLTVTSAQKNPTAFYLCASSMGPRSNQPQHFGDGTRLSIL.

Only a few counts were recorded for this clonotype. V gene TRBV6-2 or TRBV6-3 combines with J gene TRBJ2-7, with unresolved D. Germline V gives CDR1 MNHEY, CDR2 SVGEGT. V was clipped by 2 bases and J by 6 bases, with 8 bases between them. CDR3 length: 12 amino acids. The CDR3 region is CASSYETAEQYF. The CDR3 DNA follows: TGTGCCAGCAGTTACGAAACAGCCGAGCAGTACTTC.

This chain connects TRBV7-9 to TRBJ2-7; no definite D call. Germline lookup yields CDR1 SEHNR and CDR2 FQNEAQ (reference sequence). This CDR3 region has 12 residues. Trimming took off 2 bases at V and 6 bases at J, with 8 bases between the two ends. CDR3 region: CASSLSPTEQYF. The CDR3 nucleotides read TGTGCCAGCAGCTTAAGCCCTACCGAGCAGTACTTC.

A few counts support this clonotype. The rearrangement joins TRBV7-2 to TRBJ2-7; D could derive from TRBD1 or TRBD2 (5 bases each). The V gene's germline CDR1 is SGHTA and CDR2 FQGNSA. This CDR3 region has 15 residues. Trimming cost V 5 bases and J 3 bases, with 17 bases left between them. CDR3 bases: TGTGCCAGCAGCCGCGGGCAGGGTGTGGGCTACGAGCAGTACTTC. This sequence encodes CASSRGQGVGYEQYF. The full variable domain, completed using reference TRBV7-2 and TRBJ2-7, is GAGVSQSPSNKVTEKGKDVELRCDPISGHTALYWYRQSLGQGLEFLIYFQGNSAPDKSGLPSDRFSAERTGGSVSTLTIQRTQQEDSAVYLCASSRGQGVGYEQYFGPGTRLTVT.

The chain carries TRBV11-2 and TRBJ2-7, with D tentatively TRBD1 (6 bases). V lost 4 bases to trimming and J lost 5 bases, with 9 bases between them. This CDR3 has 12 residues. Germline V gene sequence: CDR1 SGHAT, CDR2 FQNNGV. The CDR3 spells CASSSAGDEQYF. Written as DNA, the CDR3 is TGTGCCAGCAGCTCCGCAGGGGACGAGCAGTACTTC.

Only a few counts were recorded for this clonotype. V and J are TRBV7-2 and TRBJ2-5; D is perhaps TRBD1 (6 bases). The CDR3 runs 15 residues. CDR1 and CDR2 (germline): SGHTA, FQGNSA. Trimming shortened V by 1 base and J by 4 bases, and 13 bases separated the two germline ends. The CDR3 spells CASSLGGRGGETQYF. The CDR3 DNA is TGTGCCAGCAGCTTAGGGGGGCGTGGTGGAGAGACCCAGTACTTC.

This clonotype was seen ten or more times. The V and J genes are TRBV3-1 and TRBJ2-7, with 8 bases aligning to TRBD1. V was pared by 8 bases and J by 4 bases, with 1 base of the junction left unmatched. Germline V gene lookup returns CDR1 LGHDT and CDR2 YNNKEL (reference sequence). The CDR3 is 11 amino acids. CDR3 nucleotide sequence: TGTGCCAGCGGACAGGGATACGAGCAGTACTTC. Residues: CASGQGYEQYF.

This clonotype was observed a few times. This chain links TRBV7-2 with TRBJ1-4, with a possible D match to TRBD1 (6 bases). Per germline, CDR1 SGHTA and CDR2 FQGNSA. V lost 2 bases to trimming and J lost 7 bases, with 8 bases between them. The CDR3 sequence is 13 residues long. The CDR3 protein is CASSLNRAEKLFF. The CDR3 region has the DNA TGTGCCAGCAGCTTAAACAGGGCTGAAAAACTGTTTTTT.

This clonotype was seen a handful of times. J is TRBJ2-1 and V is TRBV7-9, with TRBD2 matching 8 bases. V shed 0 bases and J 8 bases; nucleotides not matched to a gene: 12. CDR3 length equals 17 residues. Germline CDR1 is SEHNR and CDR2 is FQNEAQ (reference sequence). The CDR3 region is CASSLADRLARYDEQFF. CDR3 DNA sequence: TGTGCCAGCAGCTTAGCTGACCGACTAGCGAGGTATGATGAGCAGTTCTTC.